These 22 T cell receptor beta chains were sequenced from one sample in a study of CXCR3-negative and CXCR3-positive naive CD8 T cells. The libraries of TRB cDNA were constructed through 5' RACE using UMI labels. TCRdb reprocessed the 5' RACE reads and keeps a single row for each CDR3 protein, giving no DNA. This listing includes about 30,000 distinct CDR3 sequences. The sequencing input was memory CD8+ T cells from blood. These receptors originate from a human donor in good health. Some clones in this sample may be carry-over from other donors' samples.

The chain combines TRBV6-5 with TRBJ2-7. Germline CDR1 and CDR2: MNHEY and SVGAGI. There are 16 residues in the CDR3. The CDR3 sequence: CASSYSRDVSSYEQYF.

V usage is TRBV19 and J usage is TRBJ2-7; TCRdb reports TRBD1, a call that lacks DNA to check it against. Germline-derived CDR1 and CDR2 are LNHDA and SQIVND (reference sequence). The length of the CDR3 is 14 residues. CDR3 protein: CATTRRDRGWEQYF.

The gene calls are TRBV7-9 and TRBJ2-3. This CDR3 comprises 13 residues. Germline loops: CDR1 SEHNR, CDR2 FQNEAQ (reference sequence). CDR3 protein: CASNPVGTDTQYF.

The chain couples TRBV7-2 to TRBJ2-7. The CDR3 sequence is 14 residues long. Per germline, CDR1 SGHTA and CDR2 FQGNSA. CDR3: CASSLMGGSYEQYF.

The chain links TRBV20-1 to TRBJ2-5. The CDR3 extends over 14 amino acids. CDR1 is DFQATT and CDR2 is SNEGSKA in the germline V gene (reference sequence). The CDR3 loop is CSAGFFVDQETQYF.

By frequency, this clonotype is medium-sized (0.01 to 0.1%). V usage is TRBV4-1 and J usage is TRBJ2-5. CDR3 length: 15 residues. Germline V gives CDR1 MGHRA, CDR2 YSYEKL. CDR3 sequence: CASSKEPALDQTQYF.

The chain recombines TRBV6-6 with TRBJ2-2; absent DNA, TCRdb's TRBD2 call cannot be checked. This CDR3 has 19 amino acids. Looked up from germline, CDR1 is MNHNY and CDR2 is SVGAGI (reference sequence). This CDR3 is CASSYVGSSGGVVTGELFF.

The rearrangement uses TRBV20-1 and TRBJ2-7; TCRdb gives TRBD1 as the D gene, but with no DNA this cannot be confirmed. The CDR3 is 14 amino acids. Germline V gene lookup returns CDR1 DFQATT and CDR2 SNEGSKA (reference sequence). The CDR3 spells CRATMGDGSYEQYF.

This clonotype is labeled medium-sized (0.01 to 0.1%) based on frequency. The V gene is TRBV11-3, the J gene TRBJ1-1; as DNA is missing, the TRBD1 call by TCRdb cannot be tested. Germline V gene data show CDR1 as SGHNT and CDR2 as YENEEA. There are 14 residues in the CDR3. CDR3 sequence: CASSLMGANTEAFF.

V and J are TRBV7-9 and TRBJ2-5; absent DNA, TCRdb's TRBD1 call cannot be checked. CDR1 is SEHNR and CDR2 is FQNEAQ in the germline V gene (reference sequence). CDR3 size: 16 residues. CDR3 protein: CASSDSRGAGRETQYF.

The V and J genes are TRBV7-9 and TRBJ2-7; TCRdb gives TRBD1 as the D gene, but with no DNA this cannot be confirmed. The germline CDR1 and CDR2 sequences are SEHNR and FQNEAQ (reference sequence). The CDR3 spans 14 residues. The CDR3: CASSSIQGFYEQYF. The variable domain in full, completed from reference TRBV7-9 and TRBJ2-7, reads DTGVSQNPRHKITKRGQNVTFRCDPISEHNRLYWYRQTLGQGPEFLTYFQNEAQLEKSRLLSDRFSAERPKGSFSTLEIQRTEQGDSAMYLCASSSIQGFYEQYFGPGTRLTVT.

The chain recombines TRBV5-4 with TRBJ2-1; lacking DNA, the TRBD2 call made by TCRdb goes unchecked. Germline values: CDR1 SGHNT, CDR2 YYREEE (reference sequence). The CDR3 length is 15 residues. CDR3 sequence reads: CASSLVEGGQGEQFF.

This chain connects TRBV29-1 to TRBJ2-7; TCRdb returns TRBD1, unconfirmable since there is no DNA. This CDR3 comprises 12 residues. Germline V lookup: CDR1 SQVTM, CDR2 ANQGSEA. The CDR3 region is CSVELGQREQYF.

CDR3 sequence reads: CASSFASAGTSLREQYF. The chain combines TRBV5-5 with TRBJ2-7; the D call of TRBD2 rests on TCRdb alone, since no DNA is present to check it. The V gene's germline CDR1 is SGHKS and CDR2 YYEKEE (reference sequence). This CDR3 contains 17 residues.

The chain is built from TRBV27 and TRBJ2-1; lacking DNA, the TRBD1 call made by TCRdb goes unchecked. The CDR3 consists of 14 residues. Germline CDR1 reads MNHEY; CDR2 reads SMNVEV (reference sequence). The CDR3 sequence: CASSLMAGDAVQFF.

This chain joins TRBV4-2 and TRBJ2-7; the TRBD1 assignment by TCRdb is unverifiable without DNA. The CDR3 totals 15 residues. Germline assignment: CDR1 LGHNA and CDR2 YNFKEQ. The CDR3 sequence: CAGSQDFRESYEQYF.

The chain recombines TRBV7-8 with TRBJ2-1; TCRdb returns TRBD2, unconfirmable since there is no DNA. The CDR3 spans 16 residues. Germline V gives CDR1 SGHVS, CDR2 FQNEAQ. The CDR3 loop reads CASSLHPSGGFDEQFF.

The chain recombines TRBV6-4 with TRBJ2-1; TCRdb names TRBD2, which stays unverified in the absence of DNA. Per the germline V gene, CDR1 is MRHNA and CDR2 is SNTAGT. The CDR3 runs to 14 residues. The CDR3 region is CASSEKAENNEQFF.

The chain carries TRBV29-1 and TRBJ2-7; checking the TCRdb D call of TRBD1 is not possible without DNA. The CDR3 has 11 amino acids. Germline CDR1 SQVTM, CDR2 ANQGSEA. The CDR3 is CSVGGGNEQYF.

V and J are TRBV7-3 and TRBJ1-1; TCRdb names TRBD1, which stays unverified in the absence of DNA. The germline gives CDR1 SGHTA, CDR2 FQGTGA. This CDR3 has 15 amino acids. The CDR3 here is CASSPGQGLYTEAFF.

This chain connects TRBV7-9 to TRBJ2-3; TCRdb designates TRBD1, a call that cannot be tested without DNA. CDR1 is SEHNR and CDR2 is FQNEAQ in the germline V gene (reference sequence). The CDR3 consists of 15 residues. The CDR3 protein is CASSSATVSTDTQYF.

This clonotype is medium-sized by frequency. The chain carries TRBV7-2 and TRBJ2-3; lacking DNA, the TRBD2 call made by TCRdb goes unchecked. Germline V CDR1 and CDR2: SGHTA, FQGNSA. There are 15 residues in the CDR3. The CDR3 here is CASSFLVSSTDTQYF.